The 7 T cell receptor beta chains below all came from one sample that was sequenced in a study of T cell responses to AZD1222 COVID-19 vaccine. Here immunoSEQ multiplex PCR was the method, and the copy in TCRdb shows in-frame clones only, minus some. The sample comprises roughly 150,000 clones, roughly 90% of which are singletons, and 1.5% to 2% rests with the top ten. The source was peripheral blood, collected 28 days after the second AZD1222 dose. The origin of the receptors is an adult who received the AZD1222 COVID-19 vaccine.

This clone was seen a single time. V and J are TRBV5-4 and TRBJ1-1; D not certain. Germline-derived CDR1 and CDR2 are SGHNT and YYREEE (reference sequence). V was cut by 0 bases and J by 3 bases, with 12 bases left in between. This CDR3 is 15 amino acids long. The CDR3 spells CASSLGREWDTEAFF. CDR3 in DNA: TGTGCCAGCAGCTTGGGTCGAGAATGGGACACTGAAGCTTTCTTT.

V usage is TRBV28 and J usage is TRBJ2-7; tentatively, D is TRBD1 (5 bases). Germline V gene sequence: CDR1 MDHEN, CDR2 SYDVKM. V dropped 5 bases and J dropped 3 bases, with 8 bases sitting between them. The length of the CDR3 is 12 residues. Here the CDR3 reads CASSLQGYEQYV. The CDR3 DNA is TGTGCCAGCAGTCTCCAGGGCTACGAGCAGTACGTC.

This chain connects TRBV5-1 to TRBJ1-6, with 8 bases aligning to TRBD1. V lost 2 bases, J lost 10 bases, and 5 bases stayed unmatched. The CDR3 has 14 residues. CDR1 is SGHRS and CDR2 is YFSETQ in the germline V gene. CDR3 DNA sequence: TGCGCCAGCAGCTTTGGACAGGGTGACTCACCCCTCCACTTT. It yields the protein CASSFGQGDSPLHF. Full variable domain (missing parts from reference TRBV5-1 and TRBJ1-6): KAGVTQTPRYLIKTRGQQVTLSCSPISGHRSVSWYQQTPGQGLQFLFEYFSETQRNKGNFPGRFSGRQFSNSRSEMNVSTLELGDSALYLCASSFGQGDSPLHFGNGTRLTVT.

In the case of this clone: One end of the junction varies from germline; a read error may be responsible. This chain joins TRBV6-5 and TRBJ2-1, with a possible D match to TRBD1 (6 bases). The CDR3 is 13 residues long. The V gene's germline CDR1 is MNHEY and CDR2 SVGAGI. CDR3 in amino acids: CASSYPVTGLSVF. The DNA of the CDR3 is TGTGCCAGCAGTTACCCCGTAACAGGGTTAAGCGTCTTC.

The V gene is TRBV28, the J gene TRBJ1-2; possibly TRBD1 for D (6 bases). CDR3 length equals 12 residues. CDR1 is MDHEN, CDR2 SYDVKM, per germline. V was cut by 6 bases and J by 5 bases, with 10 bases left in between. The CDR3 spells CASRQGLYGYTF. The DNA for the CDR3 is TGTGCCAGCAGACAGGGCTTATATGGCTACACCTTC.

The count of this clone is one. This chain connects TRBV5-5 to TRBJ1-2; D possibly corresponds to TRBD1 (5 bases). Germline V gene sequence: CDR1 SGHKS, CDR2 YYEKEE (reference sequence). The CDR3 loop spans 16 amino acids. The germline V and J ends were trimmed by 3 bases and 2 bases, with 17 bases remaining between them. The CDR3 is CASSSESRDLNYGYTF. The CDR3 DNA sequence: TGTGCCAGCAGCTCGGAATCCAGGGACCTCAACTATGGCTACACCTTC.

The chain joins TRBV7-2 to TRBJ2-5, with 12 bases that match TRBD2. CDR3 length: 16 residues. Germline loops: CDR1 SGHTA, CDR2 FQGNSA. Trimming took 3 bases from V and 3 from J; bases not matched to a gene: 5. CDR3 amino acids: CASSLLRLAGEETQYF. CDR3 nucleotide sequence: TGTGCCAGCAGCTTGTTAAGACTAGCGGGAGAAGAGACCCAGTACTTC.